These T cell receptor beta chains were read from a single sample in a study of cytomegalovirus exposure and HLA in healthy donors. TCRdb's table, derived via immunoSEQ multiplex PCR, lists solely in-frame clones and lacks some. The repertoire holds under 200,000 clones, with around 80% as singletons. Specimen: PBMCs. The receptors stem from a woman in her thirties in good health and CMV-seropositive. Both conserved end residues are part of each CDR3. A D gene is named only where the DNA matches it firmly. Not all rows give a size; the values are once, few, many and, for expanded clones, a class.

cdr3_length	d_call	v_call	j_call	clone_size	cdr3_aa	cdr3_nt
13	TRBD1	TRBV4-3	TRBJ2-7	-	CASSQRTGDEQYF	TGCGCCAGCAGCCAGCGGACAGGGGACGAGCAGTACTTC
13	-	TRBV29-1	TRBJ1-2	-	CSARADSFYGYTF	TGCAGCGCCCGAGCGGACAGCTTCTATGGCTACACCTTC
16	-	TRBV7-2	TRBJ1-5	-	CASSVSPQGSNQPQHF	TGTGCCAGCAGCGTAAGTCCTCAGGGGAGCAATCAGCCCCAGCATTTT
16	TRBD2	TRBV19	TRBJ2-7	-	CASSIATGTSAYEQYF	TGTGCCAGTAGTATAGCTACCGGGACTAGCGCGTACGAGCAGTACTTC
13	-	TRBV19	TRBJ2-1	-	CASSSVQEDEQFF	TGTGCCAGTAGTAGCGTGCAGGAGGATGAGCAGTTCTTC
16	-	TRBV7-8	TRBJ2-2	-	CASSLRGGRHTGELFF	TGTGCCAGCAGCTTGCGAGGGGGTCGACACACCGGGGAGCTGTTTTTT
14	-	TRBV4-3	TRBJ2-3	-	CASSPGEYTDTQYF	TGCGCCAGCAGCCCTGGGGAGTACACAGATACGCAGTATTTT
14	-	TRBV6-1	TRBJ1-2	-	CASSPMGAGYGYTF	TGTGCCAGCAGTCCGATGGGGGCAGGCTATGGCTACACCTTC
13	-	TRBV7-2	TRBJ1-5	few	CASSLFQREPQHF	TGTGCCAGCAGCTTATTCCAAAGAGAGCCCCAGCATTTT
13	TRBD1	TRBV7-8	TRBJ2-7	-	CASCWGQTYEQYF	TGTGCCAGCTGTTGGGGACAGACCTACGAGCAGTACTTC
14	-	TRBV5-5	TRBJ2-5	few	CASSLDWAQETQYF	TGTGCCAGCAGCTTGGATTGGGCCCAAGAGACCCAGTACTTC
15	TRBD1	TRBV10-3	TRBJ2-1	-	CAISTGTGGTNEQFF	TGTGCCATCAGTACCGGGACAGGGGGGACCAATGAGCAGTTCTTC
14	-	TRBV21-1	TRBJ1-2	-	CASSKAVAHYGYTF	TGTGCCAGCAGCAAAGCCGTGGCCCACTATGGCTACACCTTC
14	-	TRBV6-6	TRBJ1-1	-	CASSYSRQNTEAFF	TGTGCCAGCAGTTACTCCCGACAGAACACTGAAGCTTTCTTT
13	TRBD1	TRBV19	TRBJ1-2	-	CASSPGTGIGYTF	TGTGCCAGTAGTCCCGGGACAGGGATTGGCTACACCTTC
14	TRBD2	TRBV27	TRBJ2-7	-	CASRERQREWEQYF	TGTGCCAGCAGGGAACGGCAGCGGGAGTGGGAGCAGTACTTC